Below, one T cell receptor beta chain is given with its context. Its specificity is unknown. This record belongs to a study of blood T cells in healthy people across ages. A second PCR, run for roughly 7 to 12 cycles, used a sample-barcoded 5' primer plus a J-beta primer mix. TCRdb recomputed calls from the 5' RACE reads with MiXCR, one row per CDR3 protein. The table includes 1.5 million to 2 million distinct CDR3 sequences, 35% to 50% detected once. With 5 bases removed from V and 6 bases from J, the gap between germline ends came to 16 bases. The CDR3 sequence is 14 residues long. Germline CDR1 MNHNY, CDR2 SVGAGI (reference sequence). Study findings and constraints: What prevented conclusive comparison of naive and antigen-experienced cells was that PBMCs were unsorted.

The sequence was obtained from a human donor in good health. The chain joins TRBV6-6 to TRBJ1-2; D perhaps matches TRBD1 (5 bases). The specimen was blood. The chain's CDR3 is CASSKTEEADGYTF. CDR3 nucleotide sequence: TGTGCCAGCAGTAAGACAGAGGAGGCAGATGGCTACACCTTC.